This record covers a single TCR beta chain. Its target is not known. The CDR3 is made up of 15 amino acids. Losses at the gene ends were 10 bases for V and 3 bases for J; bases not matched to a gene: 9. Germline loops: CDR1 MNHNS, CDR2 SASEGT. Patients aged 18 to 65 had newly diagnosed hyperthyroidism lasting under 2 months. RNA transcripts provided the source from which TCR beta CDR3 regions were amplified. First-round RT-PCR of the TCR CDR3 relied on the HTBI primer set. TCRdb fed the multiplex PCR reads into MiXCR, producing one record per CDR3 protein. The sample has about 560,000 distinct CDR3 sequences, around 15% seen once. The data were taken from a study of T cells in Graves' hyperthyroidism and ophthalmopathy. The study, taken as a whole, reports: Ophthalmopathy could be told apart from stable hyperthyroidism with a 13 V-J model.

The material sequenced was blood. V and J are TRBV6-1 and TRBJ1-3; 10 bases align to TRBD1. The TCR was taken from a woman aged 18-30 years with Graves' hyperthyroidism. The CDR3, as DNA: TGTGCCACCCAATCGACAGGGGGCTTTGGAAACACCATATATTTT. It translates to CATQSTGGFGNTIYF.